What follows are 10 T cell receptor beta chains derived from one specimen sequenced in a study of cytomegalovirus exposure and HLA in healthy donors. The PCR had 60 Vbeta and 13 Jbeta primers. Libraries were prepared by immunoSEQ multiplex PCR; TCRdb keeps only in-frame clonotypes and omits some of them. The sample has some 150,000 clones; roughly 80% are singletons. What was sequenced was PBMCs. These receptors all come from a woman aged 30 to 39 in good health and CMV-seronegative.

The V call is TRBV28, the J call TRBJ1-4; D is possibly TRBD1 (5 bases). Germline CDR1 MDHEN, CDR2 SYDVKM. The germline V and J ends were trimmed by 9 bases and 2 bases, with 7 bases remaining between them. This CDR3 region has 12 residues. CDR3 residues: CASQGTNEKLFF. CDR3 sequence (DNA): TGTGCCAGTCAGGGTACTAATGAAAAACTGTTTTTT. Looking up the rest from reference TRBV28 and TRBJ1-4 gives the full variable domain: DVKVTQSSRYLVKRTGEKVFLECVQDMDHENMFWYRQDPGLGLRLIYFSYDVKMKEKGDIPEGYSVSREKKERFSLILESASTNQTSMYLCASQGTNEKLFFGSGTQLSVL.

V gene TRBV6-5 combines with J gene TRBJ2-5; D is unclear. Trimming removed 5 bases from V and 3 bases from J, with 4 bases in between. The CDR3 sequence is 11 residues long. Per germline, CDR1 MNHEY and CDR2 SVGAGI. Written as DNA, the CDR3 is TGTGCCAGCAGTGTAAAAGAGACCCAGTACTTC. Amino acid sequence: CASSVKETQYF.

V gene TRBV6-1 combines with J gene TRBJ2-1, with TRBD2 identical over 11 bases. The CDR3 has 16 residues. Per germline, CDR1 MNHNS and CDR2 SASEGT. Trimming cost V 0 bases and J 7 bases; bases outside gene matches: 5. The CDR3 nucleotides read TGTGCCAGCAGTGAAGCATCTAGCGGGAGGTCTAATGAGCAGTTCTTC. It codes for CASSEASSGRSNEQFF.

The V gene is TRBV14, the J gene TRBJ1-2, with 7 nucleotides matching TRBD1. From germline, CDR1 is SGHDN and CDR2 FVKESK. The CDR3 contains 13 residues. With V trimmed by 3 bases and J by 4 bases, 2 bases remained unmatched. The CDR3 nucleotides are TGTGCCAGCAGCCAGGACAGGAGCTATGGCTACACCTTC. Encoded protein: CASSQDRSYGYTF.

CDR3 in DNA: TGTGCCAGTAGTATACAAGGCGGGCATTGGCCCCAGCATTTT. Amino acid sequence: CASSIQGGHWPQHF. The chain links TRBV19 to TRBJ1-5; no definite D call. Germline V gene sequence: CDR1 LNHDA, CDR2 SQIVND (reference sequence). V was pared by 2 bases and J by 9 bases, with 14 bases between. The CDR3 has 14 amino acids.

The chain recombines TRBV11-2 with TRBJ2-7; the match to TRBD2 covers 11 bases. V dropped 5 bases and J dropped 3; count of bases not matched to a gene: 6. This CDR3 has 15 residues. Germline V gives CDR1 SGHAT, CDR2 FQNNGV. For the CDR3, the DNA is TGTGCCAGCAGCCTACTAGCGGGGGAGAGCTACGAGCAGTACTTC. It is translated as CASSLLAGESYEQYF.

V gene TRBV28 combines with J gene TRBJ2-7, with TRBD2 matching 7 bases. This CDR3 is built from 15 residues. J was trimmed by 0 bases and V by 6 bases; bases with no gene match: 8. Germline CDR1 MDHEN, CDR2 SYDVKM. CDR3 residues: CASSLGGVSSYEQYF. CDR3 DNA sequence: TGTGCCAGCAGCCTTGGGGGGGTGAGCTCCTACGAGCAGTACTTC.

The chain uses TRBV30 and TRBJ2-7; a possible D gene is TRBD2 (6 bases). Germline CDR1 GTSNPN, CDR2 SVGIG (reference sequence). The V and J ends lost 2 bases and 1 base respectively, with 12 bases between them. The CDR3 covers 14 residues. The CDR3, as DNA: TGTGCCTGGAGTTATAGGAGGGTGTCCTACGAGCAGTACTTC. It translates to CAWSYRRVSYEQYF.

This chain joins TRBV11-2 and TRBJ1-2; 9 bases match TRBD1. CDR1 and CDR2 (germline): SGHAT, FQNNGV. V trimming: 2 bases; J trimming: 2 bases; junction bases outside the gene matches: 3. This CDR3 contains 15 residues. The CDR3 coding sequence is TGTGCCAGCAGCTTAACGGGACAGGGCAACTATGGCTACACCTTC. Translating it yields CASSLTGQGNYGYTF.

The chain's CDR3 is CASSGGGGVGYEQYF. CDR3 sequence (DNA): TGTGCCAGCAGTGGCGGTGGCGGGGTAGGCTACGAGCAGTACTTC. The V call is TRBV28, the J call TRBJ2-7; a weak D match, TRBD2 (6 bases). The CDR3 extends over 15 amino acids. The ends were cut back, 5 bases at V and 3 bases at J, with 17 bases in the middle. CDR1 MDHEN and CDR2 SYDVKM come from the germline V gene.